This record concerns one T cell receptor (beta chain) sequence. Its antigen remains unknown. This sample is part of a study of blood T cells in healthy people across ages. Trimming removed 7 bases from V and 0 bases from J, with 13 bases in between. The CDR3 runs to 15 residues. The germline V gene has CDR1 DFQATT and CDR2 SNEGSKA (reference sequence). General study findings and limits: Comparison with aged donors showed that long-lived donors had more naive CD4+ cells and higher diversity.

With a J-beta primer mix and a sample-barcoded 5' primer, a second PCR ran roughly 6 to 11 cycles. In TCRdb, the 5' RACE reads were re-called with MiXCR into one record per CDR3 protein. The repertoire consists of about 380,000 distinct CDR3 sequences, with over 45% occurring once and the leading ten covering over 40%. The sequencing input was blood. The chain combines TRBV20-1 with TRBJ2-6; D is perhaps TRBD1 or TRBD2 (5 bases each). This clonotype was obtained from a man in his sixties in good health. CDR3 residues: CSVGGAHSGANVLTF. The DNA of the CDR3 is TGCAGTGTTGGGGGAGCCCACTCTGGGGCCAACGTCCTGACTTTC.